The clone carrying this T cell receptor (beta chain) was seen many times. V was trimmed by 0 bases and J by 6 bases, leaving 11 bases between them. Germline V lookup: CDR1 DFQATT, CDR2 SNEGSKA (reference sequence). The length of the CDR3 is 14 residues. TCRdb used MiXCR to reprocess the 5' RACE reads, holding one entry per CDR3 protein. Among hundreds of thousands of distinct CDR3 sequences, about 5.2% were seen once, and the ten largest hold under 3.5%. The record originates from a study of T cells after yellow fever vaccination. The sample consisted of CD4+ T cells sorted from PBMCs, taken on the day of the yellow fever booster vaccination. The receptor's source is a man younger than 30 who received the YFV17D yellow fever vaccine. The V and J genes are TRBV20-1 and TRBJ1-4; no firm D call. In nucleotides, the CDR3 is TGCAGTGCTAGAGAAGCAGGCGCCTATGAAAAACTGTTTTTT. Protein sequence: CSAREAGAYEKLFF.